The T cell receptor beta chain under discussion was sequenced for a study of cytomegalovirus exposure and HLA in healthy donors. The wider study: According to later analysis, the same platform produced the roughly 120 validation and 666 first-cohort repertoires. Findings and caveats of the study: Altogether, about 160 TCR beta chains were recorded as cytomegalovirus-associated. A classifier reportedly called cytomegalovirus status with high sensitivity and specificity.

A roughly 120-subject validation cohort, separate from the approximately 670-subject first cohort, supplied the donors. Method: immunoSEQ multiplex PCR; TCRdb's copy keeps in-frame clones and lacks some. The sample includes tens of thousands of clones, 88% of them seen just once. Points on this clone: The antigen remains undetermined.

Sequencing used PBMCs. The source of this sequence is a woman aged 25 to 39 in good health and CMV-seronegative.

CDR3 region: CASSVTGSGANVLTF. Written as DNA, the CDR3 is TGTGCCAGCAGTGTTACAGGGTCTGGGGCCAACGTCCTGACTTTC. The rearrangement uses TRBV27 and TRBJ2-6; maybe TRBD1 (6 bases). The CDR3 runs 15 residues. The V gene lost 5 bases and the J gene lost 1 base, with 9 bases spanning the gap. CDR1 and CDR2 from the germline V gene are MNHEY and SMNVEV (reference sequence).